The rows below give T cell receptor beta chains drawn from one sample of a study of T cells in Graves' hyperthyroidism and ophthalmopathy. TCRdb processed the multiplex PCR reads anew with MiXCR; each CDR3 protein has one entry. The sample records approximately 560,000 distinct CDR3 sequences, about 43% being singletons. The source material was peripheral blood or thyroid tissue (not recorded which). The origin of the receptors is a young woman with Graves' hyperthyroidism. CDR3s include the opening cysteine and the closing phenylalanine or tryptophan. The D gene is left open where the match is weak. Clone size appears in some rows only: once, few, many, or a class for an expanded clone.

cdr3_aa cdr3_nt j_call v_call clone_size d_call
CSANDRVGQPQHF TGCAGTGCAAACGACAGGGTCGGGCAGCCCCAGCATTTT TRBJ1-5 TRBV20-1 few TRBD1
CASSPWLAGEPNVLTF TGTGCCAGCAGCCCCTGGCTAGCGGGAGAGCCCAACGTCCTGACTTTC TRBJ2-6 TRBV7-9 once TRBD2
CSASQGAAGTRYEQYF TGCAGTGCTTCACAGGGGGCCGCTGGAACCCGCTACGAGCAGTACTTC TRBJ2-7 TRBV20-1 once TRBD1
CASVTSGGHQETQYF TGTGCCAGTGTGACTAGCGGGGGACACCAAGAGACCCAGTACTTC TRBJ2-5 TRBV9 - TRBD2
CASSDSGKTQYF TGTGCCAGCAGTGACAGCGGAAAAACCCAGTACTTC TRBJ2-5 TRBV2 few -
CASSPAGEETQYF TGTGCCAGCAGCCCCGCCGGGGAAGAGACCCAGTACTTC TRBJ2-5 TRBV7-8 many -
CASAPGRGIGYTF TGTGCTAGTGCCCCAGGCCGGGGAATCGGCTACACCTTC TRBJ1-2 TRBV10-2 - -
CASTIQTDSPLHF TGTGCCAGCACCATACAAACTGATTCACCCCTCCACTTT TRBJ1-6 TRBV12-3/TRBV12-4 many -
CASSNDGTGYYGYTF TGTGCCAGTAGTAACGACGGGACAGGCTACTATGGCTACACCTTC TRBJ1-2 TRBV19 - TRBD1
CASSATGQGYEQYF TGTGCCAGCAGTGCTACCGGACAGGGCTACGAGCAGTACTTC TRBJ2-7 TRBV12-3/TRBV12-4 many TRBD1
CASSEALFYNSPLHF TGTGCCAGCAGTGAGGCGCTATTCTATAATTCACCCCTCCACTTT TRBJ1-6 TRBV2 - -
CSAIPTGARSNQPQHF TGCAGTGCTATCCCGACCGGGGCCAGGAGCAATCAGCCCCAGCATTTT TRBJ1-5 TRBV20-1 - -
CASSETENTGELFF TGTGCCAGCAGTGAAACAGAGAACACCGGGGAGCTGTTTTTT TRBJ2-2 TRBV2 - -
CASCERENTEAFF TGTGCCAGCTGCGAGAGGGAGAACACTGAAGCTTTCTTT TRBJ1-1 TRBV13 many -
CASSLDVGTNYGYTF TGTGCCAGCAGCTTAGACGTCGGCACTAACTATGGCTACACCTTC TRBJ1-2 TRBV11-3 - -
CSATHPGTVGETQYF TGCAGTGCTACTCACCCCGGGACAGTGGGGGAGACCCAGTACTTC TRBJ2-5 TRBV20-1 few TRBD1
CASSVLADNTGELFF TGTGCCAGCAGCGTACTGGCGGACAACACCGGGGAGCTGTTTTTT TRBJ2-2 TRBV9 few -
CASSTVLASLNTIYF TGTGCCAGCAGCACCGTTTTGGCAAGTCTCAACACCATATATTTT TRBJ1-3 TRBV11-1 - -
CASSEGRSGNEQYF TGTGCCAGCAGTGAAGGAAGGAGCGGCAATGAGCAGTACTTC TRBJ2-7 TRBV2 - -
CSVEELGSGNTF TGCAGCGTTGAAGAATTGGGCTCTGGAAACACCTTC TRBJ1-2 TRBV29-1 - -
CASSLILSEQYF TGTGCCAGCAGCTTAATACTCTCCGAGCAGTACTTC TRBJ2-7 TRBV7-4 - -
CSVERDHSNYGYTF TGCAGCGTGGAGAGGGACCACTCTAACTATGGCTACACCTTC TRBJ1-2 TRBV29-1 few -
CASITGNSNYGYTF TGTGCCAGCATAACAGGGAACAGTAACTATGGCTACACCTTC TRBJ1-2 TRBV2 many -
CASSLVADGENEKLFF TGTGCCAGCAGCTTGGTGGCGGACGGAGAAAATGAAAAACTGTTTTTT TRBJ1-4 TRBV5-4 - -
CASSLDRYEQFF TGTGCCAGCAGCTTAGATCGCTATGAGCAGTTCTTC TRBJ2-1 TRBV7-9 - -
CASSFGTGVSQPQHF TGTGCCAGCAGTTTCGGGACAGGGGTTAGTCAGCCCCAGCATTTT TRBJ1-5 TRBV2 - TRBD1
CAISASPSGNTGELFF TGTGCCATCAGTGCCAGTCCTAGCGGTAACACCGGGGAGCTGTTTTTT TRBJ2-2 TRBV10-3 few TRBD2
CASSWGREQETQYF TGTGCCAGCAGCTGGGGGCGGGAACAAGAGACCCAGTACTTC TRBJ2-5 TRBV7-9 few -
CAISEPLTGAGGYTF TGTGCCATCAGTGAGCCCCTGACAGGGGCGGGCGGCTACACCTTC TRBJ1-2 TRBV10-3 - TRBD1